The 8 T cell receptor beta chains in this list originate from one sample, sequenced in a study of identifying expanded T cells in peripheral blood. Sequencing used immunoSEQ multiplex PCR; TCRdb keeps in-frame clones, though not all of them. The sample has 85,000 to 90,000 clones; roughly 86% are singletons. The sequencing sample was made of blood. The receptors were sampled from a person between 18 and 69 years old in good health.

V is TRBV7-2 and J is TRBJ2-3, with 7 bases lining up with TRBD1. The length of the CDR3 is 15 residues. CDR1 SGHTA and CDR2 FQGNSA come from the germline V gene. Trimming removed 5 bases from V and 4 bases from J; junction bases left unmatched: 9. The CDR3 sequence: CASSPDRAIADTQYF. The CDR3 DNA follows: TGTGCCAGCAGCCCAGACAGGGCGATCGCAGATACGCAGTATTTT.

The rearrangement uses TRBV9 and TRBJ1-3, with D perhaps TRBD1 (5 bases). Trimming shortened V by 0 bases and J by 3 bases, and 10 bases separated the two germline ends. This CDR3 has 15 residues. Germline CDR1 and CDR2: SGDLS and YYNGEE. The CDR3 reads CASSVVGGVGNTIYF. Here the CDR3 DNA reads TGTGCCAGCAGCGTAGTGGGGGGAGTTGGAAACACCATATATTTT.

Regarding this clone: A read error may account for a junction end that differs from germline. The rearrangement uses TRBV27 and TRBJ2-2; 7 bases are a match to TRBD1. This CDR3 spans 16 amino acids. The V gene's germline CDR1 is MNHEY and CDR2 SMNVEV (reference sequence). CDR3 region: CASSVSTGTDTGELFF. CDR3 coding DNA: TGTGCCAGCAGTGTATCGACAGGGACGGACACCGGGGAGCTGTTTTTT.

The chain carries TRBV5-1 and TRBJ1-6, with 9 bases identical to TRBD1. CDR1 SGHRS and CDR2 YFSETQ come from the germline V gene. The CDR3 extends over 15 amino acids. The V and J ends lost 0 bases and 10 bases, in that order; junction bases with no gene match: 5. CDR3 amino acids: CASSLDRGLRSPLHF. In nucleotides, the CDR3 is TGCGCCAGCAGCTTGGACAGGGGGCTACGATCACCCCTCCACTTT. Using reference TRBV5-1 and TRBJ1-6 for the parts outside the CDR3, the full variable domain is KAGVTQTPRYLIKTRGQQVTLSCSPISGHRSVSWYQQTPGQGLQFLFEYFSETQRNKGNFPGRFSGRQFSNSRSEMNVSTLELGDSALYLCASSLDRGLRSPLHFGNGTRLTVT.

The rearrangement links TRBV6-1 to TRBJ2-2, with 9 bases matching TRBD2. CDR1 and CDR2 from the germline V gene are MNHNS and SASEGT. This CDR3 has 17 residues. The V and J ends lost 0 bases and 5 bases, in that order; junction bases with no gene match: 7. In nucleotides, the CDR3 is TGTGCCAGCAGTGAAGCGAGCGGGGGGATGAGAACCGGGGAGCTGTTTTTT. Translating gives CASSEASGGMRTGELFF.

The chain combines TRBV4-3 with TRBJ2-1; D gene unclear. Germline V gene lookup returns CDR1 LGHNA and CDR2 YSLEER. The CDR3 loop spans 17 amino acids. The ends were cut back, 2 bases at V and 3 bases at J, with 17 bases in the middle. CDR3 sequence reads: CASSQSAAADIYNEQFF. Here the CDR3 DNA reads TGCGCCAGCAGCCAAAGCGCCGCGGCAGATATCTACAATGAGCAGTTCTTC.

The chain employs TRBV5-5 and TRBJ1-6; 7 positions match TRBD1. Unmatched junction bases numbered 2, after V lost 0 bases and J lost 11 bases. CDR1 and CDR2 (germline): SGHKS, YYEKEE (reference sequence). This CDR3 region has 13 residues. The CDR3, as DNA: TGTGCCAGCAGCTTGGGGGACAGTACACCCCTCCACTTT. Its translation: CASSLGDSTPLHF. The whole variable domain, remainder taken from reference TRBV5-5 and TRBJ1-6, is DAGVTQSPTHLIKTRGQQVTLRCSPISGHKSVSWYQQVLGQGPQFIFQYYEKEERGRGNFPDRFSARQFPNYSSELNVNALLLGDSALYLCASSLGDSTPLHFGNGTRLTVT.

The chain couples TRBV25-1 to TRBJ2-7, with 7 bases matching TRBD2. V trimming: 4 bases; J trimming: 4 bases; junction bases outside the gene matches: 10. This CDR3 has 15 amino acids. Per germline, CDR1 MGHDK and CDR2 SYGVNS. The CDR3 is CASSGGPSGAYEQYF. In nucleotides, the CDR3 is TGTGCCAGCAGTGGGGGACCCAGCGGGGCGTACGAGCAGTACTTC.